Listed below are T cell receptor gamma chains from one sample, sequenced in a study of gammadelta T cells in human blood. TCRdb re-analyzed the RT-PCR reads via CATT. The sample records approximately 120 gamma-chain clones, 18% being singletons. What was sequenced was Vgamma9Vdelta2 gamma-delta T cells from infant blood. These receptors were collected from a human donor. CDR3s include the opening cysteine and the closing phenylalanine or tryptophan. Expanded clones are given a class, and other clones once, few, many or no size at all.

J gene	clone size	V gene	CDR3 protein	CDR3 DNA
TRGJP	large	TRGV9	CALWEVLFQELGKKIKVF	TGTGCCTTGTGGGAGGTCCTCTTTCAAGAGTTGGGCAAAAAAATCAAGGTATTT
TRGJ1/TRGJ2	NA	TRGV4	CATLEGFYYKKLF	TGTGCCACCTTGGAGGGATTTTATTATAAGAAACTCTTT
TRGJP2	large	TRGV2	CATWDRWIKTF	TGTGCCACCTGGGACCGTTGGATCAAGACGTTT
TRGJP1	large	TRGV10	CAAWDTTGWFKIF	TGTGCTGCGTGGGATACCACTGGTTGGTTCAAGATATTT
TRGJP	NA	TRGV9	CALWDQVKLGKKIKVF	TGTGCCTTGTGGGACCAAGTGAAGTTGGGCAAAAAAATCAAGGTATTT
TRGJ1/TRGJ2	few	TRGV8	CATWDRSCYKKLF	TGTGCCACCTGGGATAGGTCTTGTTATAAGAAACTCTTT
TRGJP	hyperexpanded	TRGV9	CALWEVRELGKKIKVF	TGTGCCTTGTGGGAGGTTCGAGAGTTGGGCAAAAAAATCAAGGTATTT
TRGJP	few	TRGV9	CALWEVPELGKKIKVF	TGTGCCTTGTGGGAGGTCCCAGAGTTGGGCAAAAAAATCAAGGTATTT
TRGJ1/TRGJ2	hyperexpanded	TRGV9	CALWDSKPYYKKLF	TGTGCCTTGTGGGACTCTAAACCTTATTATAAGAAACTCTTT
TRGJP	large	TRGV9	CALWEFQELGKKIKVF	TGTGCCTTGTGGGAGTTCCAAGAGTTGGGCAAAAAAATCAAGGTATTT
TRGJP1	large	TRGV10	CAAWDGWFKIF	TGTGCTGCGTGGGATGGTTGGTTCAAGATATTT
TRGJP	large	TRGV9	CALWEVQQELGKKIKVF	TGTGCCTTGTGGGAGGTGCAACAAGAGTTGGGCAAAAAAATCAAGGTATTT
TRGJP	hyperexpanded	TRGV9	CALWEVQLGKKIKVF	TGTGCCTTGTGGGAGGTGCAGTTGGGCAAAAAAATCAAGGTATTT
TRGJ1/TRGJ2	NA	TRGV9	CALWDYYKKLF	TGTGCCTTGTGGGATTATTATAAGAAACTCTTT
TRGJP	hyperexpanded	TRGV9	CALWVSLGKKIKVF	TGTGCCTTGTGGGTGTCGTTGGGCAAAAAAATCAAGGTATTT
TRGJP	hyperexpanded	TRGV9	CALWEVQELGKKIKVF	TGTGCCTTGTGGGAGGTGCAAGAGTTGGGCAAAAAAATCAAGGTATTT
TRGJP	hyperexpanded	TRGV9	CALWERLQELGKKIKVF	TGTGCCTTGTGGGAGCGCCTTCAAGAGTTGGGCAAAAAAATCAAGGTATTT
TRGJP	large	TRGV9	CALWEERELGKKIKVF	TGTGCCTTGTGGGAGGAGCGAGAGTTGGGCAAAAAAATCAAGGTATTT
TRGJP	hyperexpanded	TRGV9	CALWEVKELGKKIKVF	TGTGCCTTGTGGGAGGTGAAAGAGTTGGGCAAAAAAATCAAGGTATTT
TRGJP	NA	TRGV9	CALWEVQILGKKIKVF	TGTGCCTTGTGGGAGGTGCAGATTTTGGGCAAAAAAATCAAGGTATTT
TRGJP	hyperexpanded	TRGV9	CALWEVQRLGKKIKVF	TGTGCCTTGTGGGAGGTGCAGCGATTGGGCAAAAAAATCAAGGTATTT
TRGJP	large	TRGV9	CALWEDSQLGKKIKVF	TGTGCCTTGTGGGAGGATTCCCAGTTGGGCAAAAAAATCAAGGTATTT
TRGJP	hyperexpanded	TRGV9	CALWEVKELGKKIKVF	TGTGCCTTGTGGGAGGTCAAAGAGTTGGGCAAAAAAATCAAGGTATTT
TRGJP	NA	TRGV9	CALWEPLQLGKKIKVF	TGTGCCTTGTGGGAGCCATTGCAGTTGGGCAAAAAAATCAAGGTATTT
TRGJ1/TRGJ2	NA	TRGV9	CALWEGNYYKKLF	TGTGCCTTGTGGGAGGGAAATTATTATAAGAAACTCTTT
TRGJP	NA	TRGV9	CALWEVGTELGKKIKVF	TGTGCCTTGTGGGAGGTGGGGACGGAGTTGGGCAAAAAAATCAAGGTATTT
TRGJP	hyperexpanded	TRGV9	CALWESQELGKKIKVF	TGTGCCTTGTGGGAGTCGCAAGAGTTGGGCAAAAAAATCAAGGTATTT
TRGJP	large	TRGV9	CALWEVHKLGKKIKVF	TGTGCCTTGTGGGAGGTGCATAAGTTGGGCAAAAAAATCAAGGTATTT
TRGJP	large	TRGV9	CALWEPLQELGKKIKVF	TGTGCCTTGTGGGAGCCACTGCAAGAGTTGGGCAAAAAAATCAAGGTATTT
TRGJP	few	TRGV9	CALWEVGELGKKIKVF	TGTGCCTTGTGGGAGGTTGGGGAGTTGGGCAAAAAAATCAAGGTATTT
TRGJ1/TRGJ2	few	TRGV9	CALWENYYKKLF	TGTGCCTTGTGGGAGAATTATTATAAGAAACTCTTT
TRGJP1	NA	TRGV10	CAAWDSTGWFKIF	TGTGCTGCGTGGGATTCCACTGGTTGGTTCAAGATATTT
TRGJP	NA	TRGV9	CALWGGQELGKKIKVF	TGTGCCTTGTGGGGGGGCCAAGAGTTGGGCAAAAAAATCAAGGTATTT
TRGJ1/TRGJ2	NA	TRGV5	CATWDSASPYYKKLF	TGTGCCACCTGGGACAGCGCGTCCCCTTATTATAAGAAACTCTTT
TRGJP	large	TRGV9	CALWEVGELGKKIKVF	TGTGCCTTGTGGGAGGTAGGAGAGTTGGGCAAAAAAATCAAGGTATTT
TRGJ1/TRGJ2	NA	TRGV10	CAAWDRYYKKLF	TGTGCTGCGTGGGATCGTTATTATAAGAAACTCTTT
TRGJP	hyperexpanded	TRGV9	CALWDHGLGKKIKVF	TGTGCCTTGTGGGATCATGGGTTGGGCAAAAAAATCAAGGTATTT
TRGJP	few	TRGV9	CALWEVHVQELGKKIKVF	TGTGCCTTGTGGGAGGTGCATGTGCAAGAGTTGGGCAAAAAAATCAAGGTATTT
TRGJ1/TRGJ2	large	TRGV9	CALWEVGYKKLF	TGTGCCTTGTGGGAGGTGGGGTATAAGAAACTCTTT
TRGJP	hyperexpanded	TRGV9	CALWEVKEKELGKKIKVF	TGTGCCTTGTGGGAGGTGAAGGAGAAAGAGTTGGGCAAAAAAATCAAGGTATTT
TRGJ1/TRGJ2	NA	TRGV2	CATWEGFYYKKLF	TGTGCCACCTGGGAGGGATTTTATTATAAGAAACTCTTT
TRGJ1/TRGJ2	hyperexpanded	TRGV8	CATWAKKLF	TGTGCCACCTGGGCAAAGAAACTCTTT
TRGJP1	NA	TRGV2	CATWDGPGRTTGWFKIF	TGTGCCACCTGGGACGGGCCTGGGAGGACCACTGGTTGGTTCAAGATATTT
TRGJP	large	TRGV9	CALWEVQQELGKKIKVF	TGTGCCTTGTGGGAGGTGCAACAGGAGTTGGGCAAAAAAATCAAGGTATTT
TRGJP	large	TRGV9	CALWEHQELGKKIKVF	TGTGCCTTGTGGGAGCATCAAGAGTTGGGCAAAAAAATCAAGGTATTT